This entry is about one T cell receptor beta chain. Its antigen is still unknown. The data were taken from a study of blood T cells in healthy people across ages. Findings of the study overall: Across samples, TCR beta diversity tracked strongly with naive T cell percentage.

A second roughly 7 to 11 cycle PCR used barcoded and J-beta primers. Each cDNA molecule carried a tag from a template-switch adaptor that contained 12 random nucleotides. A single record per CDR3 protein comes from TCRdb applying MiXCR to the 5' RACE reads. The sample lists about 1.8 million distinct CDR3 sequences, 40% to 55% occurring once. Germline CDR1 is SGHVS and CDR2 is FNYEAQ. This CDR3 is 14 amino acids long. V was cut by 2 bases and J by 5 bases, with 12 bases left in between. The origin of this receptor is a woman aged 40 to 50 in good health. The chain links TRBV7-6 to TRBJ2-5; D is perhaps TRBD2 (5 bases). Sequencing used blood. Here the CDR3 reads CASSLNPGIETQYF. CDR3 coding DNA: TGTGCCAGCAGCTTAAATCCCGGGATCGAGACCCAGTACTTC.